Each of the 16 T cell receptor beta chains below was sequenced from the same sample in a study of cytomegalovirus exposure and HLA in healthy donors. The PCR used 60 Vbeta and 13 Jbeta primers. Produced via immunoSEQ multiplex PCR; TCRdb's table is partial and in-frame only. Seen here are roughly 160,000 clones, roughly 83% observed once, and the top ten hold roughly 1%. The specimen sequenced was PBMCs. The receptors derive from a young man in good health and CMV-seronegative.

This chain joins TRBV19 and TRBJ1-2, with D tentatively TRBD1 (6 bases). V dropped 0 bases and J dropped 3 bases, with 17 bases sitting between them. CDR1 is LNHDA, CDR2 SQIVND, per germline (reference sequence). This CDR3 region has 17 residues. CDR3 nucleotide sequence: TGTGCCAGTAGTATAGATCTTGGGGGCAGGGTCGACTATGGCTACACCTTC. Translating it yields CASSIDLGGRVDYGYTF.

The chain has TRBV9 and TRBJ1-5; D remains unclear. Trimming removed 0 bases at V and 1 base at J, with 8 bases between. This CDR3 spans 15 amino acids. Germline V gene lookup returns CDR1 SGDLS and CDR2 YYNGEE. In DNA, the CDR3 is TGTGCCAGCAGCGTAGACCCCGGGAGCAATCAGCCCCAGCATTTT. This sequence encodes CASSVDPGSNQPQHF.

This clone occurred a few times. The chain is built from TRBV4-1 and TRBJ1-2; 7 bases line up with TRBD1. With V trimmed by 6 bases and J by 0 bases, 7 bases remained unmatched. Germline V lookup: CDR1 MGHRA, CDR2 YSYEKL. CDR3 length: 15 residues. For the CDR3, the DNA is TGCGCCAGCAGAGAGGGACAGACTCCTAACTATGGCTACACCTTC. Protein: CASREGQTPNYGYTF.

The rearrangement links TRBV7-9 to TRBJ2-1; TRBD2 matches 11 bases. Germline CDR1 SEHNR, CDR2 FQNEAQ (reference sequence). The CDR3 length is 17 residues. Trimming at V came to 5 bases and at J to 7 bases, leaving 13 bases not matched to a gene. DNA for the CDR3: TGTGCCAGCAGCCCCTCCTGGGCTAGCGGGAGGTGGAATGAGCAGTTCTTC. Its translation: CASSPSWASGRWNEQFF.

V and J are TRBV2 and TRBJ1-6, with 7 bases matching TRBD1. This CDR3 spans 15 amino acids. Germline CDR1 SNHLY, CDR2 FYNNEI. J was trimmed by 6 bases and V by 5 bases; bases with no gene match: 7. CDR3 region: CASSLQGPRNSPLHF. The CDR3 DNA reads as TGTGCCAGCAGTTTACAGGGGCCACGTAATTCACCCCTCCACTTT.

This clone was seen more than once but under ten times. V is TRBV6-1 and J is TRBJ2-7; 11 bases fit TRBD2. Germline-derived CDR1 and CDR2 are MNHNS and SASEGT. The V gene end was trimmed by 1 base and the J gene end by 5 bases; junction bases not matched to a gene: 4. The CDR3 has 15 residues. CDR3 region: CASSEGTSGGHEQYF. CDR3 coding DNA: TGTGCCAGCAGTGAAGGAACTAGCGGGGGCCACGAGCAGTACTTC.

J is TRBJ1-2 and V is TRBV19; TRBD1 is a possible D gene (6 bases). The germline gives CDR1 LNHDA, CDR2 SQIVND (reference sequence). Trimming cost V 11 bases and J 3 bases, with 22 bases left between them. The CDR3 consists of 15 residues. CDR3 protein: CASWPGQPPHYGYTF. In DNA, the CDR3 is TGTGCCTCATGGCCTGGACAGCCACCTCACTATGGCTACACCTTC.

The rearrangement joins TRBV27 to TRBJ2-5; 11 bases map to TRBD2. CDR1 MNHEY and CDR2 SMNVEV come from the germline V gene (reference sequence). The CDR3 sequence is 15 residues long. After removal of 5 bases from V and 3 bases from J, the junction contained 5 bases not matched to a gene. This CDR3 is CASSRRLAGKETQYF. The CDR3 DNA follows: TGTGCCAGCAGTCGCAGACTAGCGGGGAAAGAGACCCAGTACTTC.

The table lists this clone with a count of one. The V and J genes are TRBV7-6 and TRBJ2-7, with 7 bases that match TRBD1. Germline CDR1 and CDR2: SGHVS and FNYEAQ. V gave up 5 bases and J gave up 3 bases; unmatched junction bases: 19. The length of the CDR3 is 18 residues. The DNA of the CDR3 is TGTGCCAGCAGCCCTACTCCAGTGGGGACAGAAGCATACTACGAGCAGTACTTC. Protein: CASSPTPVGTEAYYEQYF.

The chain recombines TRBV6-1 with TRBJ2-7, with 10 nucleotides matching TRBD1. The CDR3 totals 14 residues. J gave up 5 bases and V 4 bases, and 5 bases lay outside the gene matches. CDR1 and CDR2 (germline): MNHNS, SASEGT. The CDR3: CASSGGQGYHEQYF. The CDR3 nucleotides read TGTGCCAGCAGTGGGGGACAGGGGTACCACGAGCAGTACTTC.

The V call is TRBV7-9, the J call TRBJ1-6; tentative D call: TRBD1 (5 bases). The CDR3 has 14 residues. Between the trimmed V and J ends, which lost 1 base and 8 bases, there was a span of 9 bases. Germline V gene lookup returns CDR1 SEHNR and CDR2 FQNEAQ (reference sequence). CDR3 DNA: TGTGCCAGCAGCTTAGTAGGGGCCTATTCACCCCTCCACTTT. This encodes CASSLVGAYSPLHF.

The rearrangement links TRBV28 to TRBJ1-5; 10 nucleotides align to TRBD1. The junction had 11 bases not matched to a gene; V was cut back by 5 bases and J by 7 bases. Germline V gives CDR1 MDHEN, CDR2 SYDVKM. The CDR3 covers 16 residues. In nucleotides, the CDR3 is TGTGCCAGCAGTCTCCTTCTGACAGGGGGCGGGCAGCCCCAGCATTTT. Translating gives CASSLLLTGGGQPQHF.

This clone came up a few times. V is TRBV4-1 and J is TRBJ2-1, with 7 bases identical to TRBD1. Germline V gene sequence: CDR1 MGHRA, CDR2 YSYEKL. This CDR3 comprises 14 residues. V lost 4 bases and J lost 3; bases outside the gene matches: 3. CDR3 region: CASSPRTGYNEQFF. DNA for the CDR3: TGCGCCAGCAGCCCTCGGACAGGCTACAATGAGCAGTTCTTC.

The chain employs TRBV7-9 and TRBJ2-5; D perhaps matches TRBD2 (5 bases). The CDR3 spans 13 residues. Germline V gives CDR1 SEHNR, CDR2 FQNEAQ (reference sequence). V shed 2 bases and J shed 7 bases, with 11 bases lying between them. Here the CDR3 reads CASSLRPEGTQYF. CDR3 coding DNA: TGTGCCAGCAGCTTAAGACCTGAGGGGACCCAGTACTTC.

This clone was found once. The chain combines TRBV30 with TRBJ1-5, with 7 positions matching TRBD1. V gave up 5 bases and J gave up 5 bases; unmatched junction bases: 18. The CDR3 has 17 amino acids. CDR1 and CDR2 from the germline V gene are GTSNPN and SVGIG (reference sequence). In DNA form, the CDR3 reads TGTGCCTGGCGCGAGGGACAGAGTTTTTCCTGGGATCAGCCCCAGCATTTT. Translated: CAWREGQSFSWDQPQHF.

The chain employs TRBV27 and TRBJ2-5, with D hard to call. From germline, CDR1 is MNHEY and CDR2 SMNVEV (reference sequence). Trimming left V 3 bases short and J 4 bases short, with 6 bases between. There are 12 residues in the CDR3. The CDR3 DNA reads as TGTGCCAGCAGTTTTTCCGGAGAGACCCAGTACTTC. Amino acids: CASSFSGETQYF.